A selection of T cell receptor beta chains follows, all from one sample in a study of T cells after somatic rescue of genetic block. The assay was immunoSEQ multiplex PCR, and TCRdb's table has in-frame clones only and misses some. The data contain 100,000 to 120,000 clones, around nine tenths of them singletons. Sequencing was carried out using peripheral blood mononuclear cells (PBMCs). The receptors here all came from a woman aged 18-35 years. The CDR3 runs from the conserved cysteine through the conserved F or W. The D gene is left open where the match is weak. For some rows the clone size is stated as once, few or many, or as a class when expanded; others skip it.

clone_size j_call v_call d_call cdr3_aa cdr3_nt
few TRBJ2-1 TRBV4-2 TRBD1 CASSTGTEAYNEQFF TGTGCCAGCAGCACCGGGACAGAGGCCTACAATGAGCAGTTCTTC
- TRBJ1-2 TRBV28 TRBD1 CASSWGQGNGYTF TGTGCCAGCAGTTGGGGACAGGGTAATGGCTACACCTTC
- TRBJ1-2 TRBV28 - CASSSSPGLANYGYTF TGTGCCAGCAGTTCTTCCCCAGGGTTAGCTAACTATGGCTACACCTTC
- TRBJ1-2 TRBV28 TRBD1 CASGTGGSYGYTF TGTGCCAGCGGGACAGGGGGCAGCTATGGCTACACCTTC
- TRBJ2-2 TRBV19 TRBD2 CASRLAGNTGELFF TGTGCCAGTAGACTAGCGGGGAACACCGGGGAGCTGTTTTTT
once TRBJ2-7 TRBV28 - CASSLGSFYEQYF TGTGCCAGCAGCCTCGGGTCTTTCTACGAGCAGTACTTC
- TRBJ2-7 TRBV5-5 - CASSLAAGRYEQYF TGTGCCAGCAGCTTGGCCGCAGGACGCTACGAGCAGTACTTC
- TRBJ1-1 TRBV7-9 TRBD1 CASSRQGANTEAFF TGTGCCAGCAGCCGACAGGGGGCTAACACTGAAGCTTTCTTT
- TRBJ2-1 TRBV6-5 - CASSAGSPSDNEQFF TGTGCCAGCAGTGCGGGGTCCCCGTCGGACAATGAGCAGTTCTTC
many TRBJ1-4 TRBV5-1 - CASSLTVTNEKLFF TGCGCCAGCAGCTTGACGGTGACTAATGAAAAACTGTTTTTT
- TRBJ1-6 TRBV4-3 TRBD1 CASSRGDRDNSPLHF TGCGCCAGCAGCCGGGGGGACAGGGATAATTCACCCCTCCACTTT
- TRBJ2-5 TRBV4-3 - CASSQDWTGRTTQYF TGCGCCAGCAGCCAAGATTGGACGGGGCGGACGACCCAGTACTTC
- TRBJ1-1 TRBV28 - CASRTPGPPVTEAFF TGTGCCAGCCGGACCCCTGGGCCCCCTGTCACTGAAGCTTTCTTT
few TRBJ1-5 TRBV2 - CASSEEGLGNQPQHF TGTGCCAGCAGTGAGGAAGGGTTAGGGAATCAGCCCCAGCATTTT
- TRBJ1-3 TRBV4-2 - CASSRMRDTIYF TGTGCCAGCAGCCGAATGCGGGACACCATATATTTT
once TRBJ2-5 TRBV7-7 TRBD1 CASSPRTGWETQYF TGTGCCAGCAGCCCCAGGACAGGGTGGGAGACCCAGTACTTC
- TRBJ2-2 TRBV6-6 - CASSYGGPGELFF TGTGCCAGCAGTTATGGGGGTCCCGGGGAGCTGTTTTTT
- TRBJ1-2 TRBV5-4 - CASRSTQTNYGYTF TGTGCCAGCAGGTCGACACAAACTAACTATGGCTACACCTTC
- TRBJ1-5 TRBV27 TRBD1 CASSAQTGAENQPQHF TGTGCCAGCAGTGCCCAGACAGGGGCTGAGAATCAGCCCCAGCATTTT
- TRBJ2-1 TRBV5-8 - CASSGPRSSSYNEQFF TGTGCCAGCAGCGGGCCAAGGTCCAGCTCCTACAATGAGCAGTTCTTC
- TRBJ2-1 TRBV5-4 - CASSLVSRNEQFF TGTGCCAGCAGCTTAGTATCACGGAATGAGCAGTTCTTC
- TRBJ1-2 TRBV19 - CASSRYGYTF TGTGCCAGTAGTCGCTATGGCTACACCTTC
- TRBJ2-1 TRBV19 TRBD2 CASSIFSGNEQFF TGTGCCAGTAGTATATTTAGCGGGAATGAGCAGTTCTTC
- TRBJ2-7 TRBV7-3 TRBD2 CASSYASGGNYEQYF TGTGCCAGCAGCTACGCTAGCGGGGGAAACTACGAGCAGTACTTC
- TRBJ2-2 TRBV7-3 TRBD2 CASGSTSGAMNTGELFF TGTGCCAGCGGTTCGACTAGCGGGGCCATGAACACCGGGGAGCTGTTTTTT
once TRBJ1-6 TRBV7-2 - CASSFQGRRSYNSPLHF TGTGCCAGCAGCTTCCAAGGACGGCGCTCCTATAATTCACCCCTCCACTTT
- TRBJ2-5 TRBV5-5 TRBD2 CASSPGGDGQETQYF TGTGCCAGCAGCCCGGGAGGGGACGGCCAAGAGACCCAGTACTTC
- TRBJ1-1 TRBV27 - CASNPAGLSNTEAFF TGTGCCAGCAATCCAGCGGGACTTTCGAACACTGAAGCTTTCTTT
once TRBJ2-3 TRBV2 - CASSEGTQYF TGTGCCAGCAGTGAAGGTACGCAGTATTTT
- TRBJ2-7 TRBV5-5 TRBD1 CASSPQQGAKHEQYF TGTGCCAGCAGCCCACAACAGGGGGCTAAGCACGAGCAGTACTTC
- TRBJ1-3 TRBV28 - CASSFRQALRGNTIYF TGTGCCAGCAGTTTTAGACAGGCACTTAGGGGAAACACCATATATTTT
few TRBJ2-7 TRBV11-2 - CASSSSGSEQYF TGTGCCAGCAGCTCCTCAGGGTCCGAGCAGTACTTC
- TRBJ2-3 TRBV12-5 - CASGLGDTQYF TGTGCTAGTGGTTTAGGGGATACGCAGTATTTT
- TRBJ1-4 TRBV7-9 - CASSPLRGGEKLFF TGTGCCAGCAGTCCTCTAAGGGGGGGTGAAAAACTGTTTTTT
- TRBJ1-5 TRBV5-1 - CASSLDSNQPQHF TGCGCCAGCAGCCTAGACAGTAATCAGCCCCAGCATTTT
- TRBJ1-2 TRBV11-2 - CASSPPYSTALGYTF TGTGCCAGCAGCCCCCCTTACTCGACGGCCCTGGGCTACACCTTC
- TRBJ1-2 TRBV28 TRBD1 CASNPRDRPFYGYTF TGTGCCAGCAACCCCCGGGACAGACCCTTCTATGGCTACACCTTC
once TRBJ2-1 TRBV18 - CASSINSYNEQFF TGTGCCAGCTCAATTAACAGCTACAATGAGCAGTTCTTC
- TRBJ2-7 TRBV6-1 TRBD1 CAIGQGSNYEQYF TGTGCCATAGGACAGGGATCTAACTACGAGCAGTACTTC
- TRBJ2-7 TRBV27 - CASSAWESSYEQYF TGTGCCAGCAGTGCTTGGGAGTCCTCCTACGAGCAGTACTTC
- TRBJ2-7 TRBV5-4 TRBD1 CASSGGQGFDEQYF TGTGCCAGCAGCGGAGGACAGGGTTTTGACGAGCAGTACTTC